This entry lists 28 T cell receptor beta chains sequenced from one sample in a study of long-term antiretroviral therapy in people with HIV. With survey level as its setting, the immunoSEQ assay was v3.0. Data came from immunoSEQ multiplex PCR; TCRdb stores just in-frame clones and leaves some out. The repertoire holds around 30,000 clones, with 90% to 95% as singletons. This material consisted of unsorted PBMCs, taken approximately 7.4 years after starting antiretroviral therapy. These receptors came from a man aged 50-59 years with HIV.

The rearrangement uses TRBV10-3 and TRBJ2-1; D not resolved. V was trimmed by 0 bases and J by 9 bases, leaving 12 bases between them. The germline V gene has CDR1 ENHRY and CDR2 SYGVKD. This CDR3 has 14 amino acids. CDR3 DNA: TGTGCCATCAGTGAGTCGACCAAGGGCAGTGAGCAGTTCTTC. Its translation is CAISESTKGSEQFF.

V gene TRBV30 combines with J gene TRBJ1-2; D unresolved. V was clipped by 0 bases and J by 4 bases, with 12 bases between them. Germline V gene sequence: CDR1 GTSNPN, CDR2 SVGIG (reference sequence). CDR3 size: 14 residues. CDR3: CAWSVPSSFYGYTF. Here the CDR3 DNA reads TGTGCCTGGAGTGTACCAAGCAGCTTCTATGGCTACACCTTC.

The V and J genes are TRBV5-4 and TRBJ1-1, with D possibly being TRBD1 (5 bases). The CDR3 totals 16 residues. The germline V gene has CDR1 SGHNT and CDR2 YYREEE (reference sequence). V was cut by 3 bases and J by 3 bases, with 18 bases left in between. The DNA for the CDR3 is TGTGCCAGCAGCTCGATTCCCCTCGGGGGTTACACTGAAGCTTTCTTT. It translates to CASSSIPLGGYTEAFF.

V is TRBV4-3 and J is TRBJ2-3; tentatively, D is TRBD1 or TRBD2 (5 bases each). Trimming took off 0 bases at V and 3 bases at J, with 10 bases between the two ends. This CDR3 comprises 15 residues. The germline V gene has CDR1 LGHNA and CDR2 YSLEER. DNA for the CDR3: TGCGCCAGCAGCCAAGATGCAGGGACGACAGATACGCAGTATTTT. Encoded protein: CASSQDAGTTDTQYF.

The rearrangement uses TRBV7-3 and TRBJ2-7; 8 nucleotides match TRBD2. V lost 4 bases to trimming and J lost 2 bases; unmatched junction nucleotides: 4. This CDR3 spans 14 amino acids. Germline CDR1 is SGHTA and CDR2 is FQGTGA. The CDR3 reads CASSWASGPYEQYF. In DNA form, the CDR3 reads TGTGCCAGCAGCTGGGCTAGCGGGCCCTACGAGCAGTACTTC.

J is TRBJ2-7 and V is TRBV5-1, with 8 bases lining up with TRBD2. Germline V CDR1 and CDR2: SGHRS, YFSETQ. V shed 5 bases, J shed 7 bases, and the junction held 14 bases outside the gene matches. The CDR3 is 15 residues long. The CDR3 sequence: CASSWVSGGPLEQYF. As DNA, the CDR3 is TGCGCCAGCAGTTGGGTCAGCGGGGGACCCTTAGAGCAGTACTTC.

This clone showed up just once. The gene calls are TRBV6-6 and TRBJ1-1; 9 positions match TRBD1. The CDR3 spans 13 residues. Germline CDR1 MNHNY, CDR2 SVGAGI (reference sequence). V lost 6 bases and J lost 10; bases outside the gene matches: 9. The CDR3 DNA sequence: TGTGCCAGCAGGGGGACAGGGTCTTCTGCAGCTTTCTTT. Its protein is CASRGTGSSAAFF.

J is TRBJ2-7 and V is TRBV7-9; tentative D call: TRBD1 (5 bases). Germline V gene lookup returns CDR1 SEHNR and CDR2 FQNEAQ (reference sequence). There are 15 residues in the CDR3. V shed 1 base and J shed 3 bases, with 13 bases lying between them. DNA of the CDR3: TGTGCCAGCAGCTTAGAGACAGTCGGCAGCTACGAGCAGTACTTC. Translating it yields CASSLETVGSYEQYF.

The chain has TRBV29-1 and TRBJ2-1; D might be TRBD2 (5 bases). V was cut by 6 bases and J by 9 bases, with 18 bases left in between. The germline gives CDR1 SQVTM, CDR2 ANQGSEA. The CDR3 spans 13 residues. The CDR3 sequence is CSVGRLTSFEQFF. The CDR3 coding sequence is TGCAGCGTCGGACGGCTCACTAGTTTTGAGCAGTTCTTC.

This chain connects TRBV7-8 to TRBJ1-1, with 8 bases aligning to TRBD1. The germline gives CDR1 SGHVS, CDR2 FQNEAQ. This CDR3 is 14 amino acids long. The V and J ends lost 1 base and 4 bases, in that order; junction bases with no gene match: 2. The CDR3 spells CASSLVTGGTEAFF. The CDR3 DNA reads TGTGCCAGCAGCTTAGTTACAGGGGGCACTGAAGCTTTCTTT.

This chain connects TRBV6-5 to TRBJ1-2; D unclear. With 6 bases removed from V and 6 bases from J, the gap between germline ends came to 14 bases. Per the germline V gene, CDR1 is MNHEY and CDR2 is SVGAGI. CDR3 length: 13 amino acids. The CDR3 DNA is TGTGCCAGCAGCGGAGGACGGTTCCATGGCTACACCTTC. It codes for CASSGGRFHGYTF.

The chain recombines TRBV5-4 with TRBJ2-6; tentatively, D is TRBD2 (6 bases). CDR1 and CDR2 (germline): SGHNT, YYREEE (reference sequence). With 3 bases removed from V and 0 bases from J, the gap between germline ends came to 10 bases. The CDR3 loop spans 16 amino acids. The CDR3 sequence: CASSWGLTSGANVLTF. As DNA, the CDR3 is TGTGCCAGCAGCTGGGGACTCACCTCTGGGGCCAACGTCCTGACTTTC.

The rearrangement uses TRBV25-1 and TRBJ1-6; perhaps TRBD1 as D (5 bases). V dropped 1 base and J dropped 4 bases, with 8 bases sitting between them. Germline assignment: CDR1 MGHDK and CDR2 SYGVNS. The CDR3 is 15 residues long. The CDR3 DNA is TGTGCCAGCAGTGAATTGGAGGGGTATAATTCACCCCTCCACTTT. Translated: CASSELEGYNSPLHF.

This chain joins TRBV9 and TRBJ2-3; D call uncertain. The CDR3 consists of 15 residues. V lost 3 bases and J 0 bases, leaving 11 bases between the germline ends. Germline V lookup: CDR1 SGDLS, CDR2 YYNGEE. CDR3 nucleotides: TGTGCCAGCAGCGCAATCGGCTGGAGCACAGATACGCAGTATTTT. It yields the protein CASSAIGWSTDTQYF.

V gene TRBV11-2 combines with J gene TRBJ2-6, with no clear D. Trimming cost V 1 base and J 3 bases, with 7 bases left between them. This CDR3 has 15 amino acids. Germline CDR1 SGHAT, CDR2 FQNNGV. The CDR3 coding sequence is TGTGCCAGCAGCTTAGGGGGTGGTGGGGCCAACGTCCTGACTTTC. Residues: CASSLGGGGANVLTF.

A single count supports this clone. The J gene is TRBJ1-5, the V gene TRBV6-1, with D hard to call. There are 13 residues in the CDR3. Germline values: CDR1 MNHNS, CDR2 SASEGT. Trimming cost V 6 bases and J 8 bases, with 14 bases left between them. CDR3: CASSQNDGEPQHF. CDR3 DNA: TGTGCCAGCAGCCAAAATGACGGGGAGCCCCAGCATTTT.

V gene TRBV4-2 combines with J gene TRBJ1-6; 7 bases line up with TRBD1. The V segment lost 4 bases and the J segment 6 bases; nucleotides outside the gene matches: 9. Germline CDR1 is LGHNA and CDR2 is YNFKEQ. The CDR3 is 16 amino acids. CDR3 in amino acids: CASSRQSAGGNSPLHF. For the CDR3, the DNA is TGTGCCAGCAGCCGCCAATCGGCAGGGGGTAATTCACCCCTCCACTTT.

This chain's CDR3 is CASSLRRTGDTEAFF. The CDR3 DNA reads TGTGCCAGCTCACTCCGCCGGACAGGGGACACTGAAGCTTTCTTT. J is TRBJ1-1 and V is TRBV18; the match to TRBD1 covers 9 bases. CDR3 size: 15 residues. Germline trimming cut 4 bases from V and 3 bases from J; bases unmatched to any gene: 6. Germline CDR1 is KGHSH and CDR2 is LQKENI. The complete variable domain, with remaining parts taken from reference TRBV18 and TRBJ1-1, reads NAGVMQNPRHLVRRRGQEARLRCSPMKGHSHVYWYRQLPEEGLKFMVYLQKENIIDESGMPKERFSAEFPKEGPSILRIQQVVRGDSAAYFCASSLRRTGDTEAFFGQGTRLTVV.

The chain recombines TRBV19 with TRBJ2-3, with D possibly matching TRBD1 (5 bases). Trimming stripped 1 base from V and 2 bases from J, with 10 bases between. Germline assignment: CDR1 LNHDA and CDR2 SQIVND (reference sequence). The CDR3 totals 15 residues. The CDR3: CASSIGRANTDTQYF. As DNA, the CDR3 is TGTGCCAGTAGTATAGGCAGGGCAAACACAGATACGCAGTATTTT.

The chain uses TRBV5-1 and TRBJ2-2; tentatively, D is TRBD2 (6 bases). The germline V gene encodes CDR1 SGHRS and CDR2 YFSETQ. The V end lost 0 bases, the J end lost 5 bases, and 11 bases lay between the germline ends. This CDR3 is built from 15 residues. CDR3 nucleotide sequence: TGCGCCAGCAGCTTGGCACCCGCGGGAACCGGGGAGCTGTTTTTT. This translates into CASSLAPAGTGELFF.

The J gene is TRBJ1-4, the V gene TRBV6-5; 10 bases are shared with TRBD1. In germline, CDR1 is MNHEY, CDR2 SVGAGI. CDR3 length: 14 amino acids. With 5 bases clipped from V and 8 bases from J, the junction kept 5 bases outside the gene matches. The CDR3 region has the DNA TGTGCCAGCAGTGAGGGACAGGGGCAGGAAAAACTGTTTTTT. This translates into CASSEGQGQEKLFF.

The gene calls are TRBV9 and TRBJ2-1, with TRBD2 matching 12 bases. V dropped 3 bases and J dropped 5; count of bases not matched to a gene: 3. The length of the CDR3 is 15 residues. CDR1 and CDR2 (germline): SGDLS, YYNGEE. CDR3 sequence (DNA): TGTGCCAGCAGCGCTCGGACTAGCGGGGACAATGAGCAGTTCTTC. Amino acids: CASSARTSGDNEQFF. Together with reference TRBV9 and TRBJ2-1, the CDR3 gives the full variable domain: DSGVTQTPKHLITATGQRVTLRCSPRSGDLSVYWYQQSLDQGLQFLIQYYNGEERAKGNILERFSAQQFPDLHSELNLSSLELGDSALYFCASSARTSGDNEQFFGPGTRLTVL.

The chain's CDR3 is CASTYNSPLHF. CDR3 in DNA: TGTGCCAGCACCTATAATTCACCCCTCCACTTT. The chain is built from TRBV27 and TRBJ1-6; no firm D call. The CDR3 covers 11 residues. Per germline, CDR1 MNHEY and CDR2 SMNVEV (reference sequence). V was shortened by 7 bases and J by 2 bases, with 0 bases between the two germline ends.

The gene calls are TRBV9 and TRBJ2-1, with TRBD2 matching 12 bases. This CDR3 spans 17 amino acids. V shed 2 bases and J 2 bases; nucleotides not matched to a gene: 5. Germline V gene data show CDR1 as SGDLS and CDR2 as YYNGEE. CDR3 loop: CASSVLAGGNTYNEQFF. The CDR3 DNA follows: TGTGCCAGCAGCGTCCTAGCGGGGGGGAATACCTACAATGAGCAGTTCTTC.

The chain combines TRBV5-1 with TRBJ2-2; 11 bases are shared with TRBD1. The germline V gene has CDR1 SGHRS and CDR2 YFSETQ. V was pared by 2 bases and J by 6 bases, with 9 bases of the junction left unmatched. The CDR3 length is 17 residues. The CDR3 protein is CASSFSVGQGAAGELFF. CDR3 sequence (DNA): TGCGCCAGCAGCTTTTCCGTCGGACAGGGGGCAGCCGGGGAGCTGTTTTTT. The full variable domain, in which reference TRBV5-1 and TRBJ2-2 provide the parts outside the CDR3, is KAGVTQTPRYLIKTRGQQVTLSCSPISGHRSVSWYQQTPGQGLQFLFEYFSETQRNKGNFPGRFSGRQFSNSRSEMNVSTLELGDSALYLCASSFSVGQGAAGELFFGEGSRLTVL.

The gene calls are TRBV30 and TRBJ1-1; D is undetermined. V was shortened by 4 bases and J by 7 bases, with 16 bases between the two germline ends. Germline CDR1 GTSNPN, CDR2 SVGIG (reference sequence). CDR3 length equals 13 residues. CDR3 DNA sequence: TGTGCCTGGAACGAAGGTCCCCCCTTTGAAGCTTTCTTT. Translated, it gives CAWNEGPPFEAFF.

The rearrangement uses TRBV6-1 and TRBJ1-5; D gene uncertain. Germline CDR1 and CDR2: MNHNS and SASEGT. Trimming stripped 0 bases from V and 4 bases from J, with 4 bases between. The CDR3 loop spans 13 amino acids. CDR3 nucleotides: TGTGCCAGCAGTGAAGCCCTGAATCAGCCCCAGCATTTT. Amino acids: CASSEALNQPQHF.

CDR3 region: CASSLTGQLNEKLFF. CDR3 nucleotide sequence: TGTGCCAGCAGTCTAACGGGACAGCTCAATGAAAAACTGTTTTTT. The V gene is TRBV27, the J gene TRBJ1-4; TRBD1 matches 7 bases. CDR1 MNHEY and CDR2 SMNVEV come from the germline V gene (reference sequence). CDR3 length equals 15 residues. Trimming removed 5 bases from V and 5 bases from J; junction bases left unmatched: 8.